Listed here is a single T cell receptor beta chain. Its target antigen remains unknown. Each CD8+ T cell subset was flow-sorted in triplicate, with fewer than 350,000 cells per subset placed directly into RLT lysis buffer. To keep memory contaminants out, a stringent definition of naive CD8+ T cells was applied: CD45RO-CCR7+CD27+CD95-. Peripheral blood mononuclear cells were isolated from buffy coats by standard density gradient centrifugation. A FACSAria III was used to flow-sort naive CXCR3-negative and CXCR3-positive CD8+ T cells. Total RNA was extracted from sorted cells with an RNeasy Mini Kit. The instrument was a NextSeq 550. The Human TCR Profiling Kit (MiLaboratory) was used to make UMI-labeled 5' RACE TRB cDNA libraries. cDNA synthesis used the entire amount of extracted RNA, and PCR amplification then used the entire amount of cDNA produced. Libraries were prepared in parallel with an identical number of PCR cycles. The authors processed their data as follows. With a minimum of two reads required per UMI, MIGEC and MiXCR pulled out about 49,000 +/- 11,000 unique UMI-labeled TRB cDNA molecules from each library. On average, roughly 40,000 +/- 10,000 functional in-frame TRB CDR3 nucleotide clonotypes lacking stop codons were found per library. After each sample was downsampled to 5000 UMI-labeled TRB molecules, VDJtools was used to calculate diversity metrics such as normalized Shannon-Wiener and Chao1. Clonotype-size-weighted physicochemical properties of the central five CDR3 residues (interaction energy, strength, volume and Kidera factor 4) were computed in VDJtools. Each CDR3 protein sequence appears as one entry after TCRdb reprocessed the reads, and no DNA is included. None of the V and J calls come from the authors' own analysis; TCRdb made them. The table kept for this sample lists over 70,000 distinct CDR3 sequences. Around 1.7% of the sample belongs to the ten largest clones.

These data belong to a study of CXCR3-negative and CXCR3-positive naive CD8 T cells (dated by TCRdb to between 2019 and 2020). With respect to the entire study: In total, approximately 140 million TRB reads were obtained, which works out to roughly 1.5 +/- 0.3 million reads per library. Diversity and physicochemical repertoire analyses were performed on about a dozen donors pooled from two independent experiments. For the TRBV-TRBJ cluster analysis, the naive subsets came from roughly 5 donors, while the memory cells came from 3 donors. The full study reports these points: CXCR3 expression partially decreased after cryopreservation, so most assays used freshly isolated PBMCs. Surface CD5, linked to self-reactivity in mice, was comparable between naive subsets; TCR interaction strength was therefore also inferred from TRB CDR3 physicochemical properties. Both naive subsets had comparably high repertoire diversity, while memory CD8+ T cells had much lower repertoire diversity. Within the same donor, TRBV-TRBJ usage looked similar between naive CXCR3-negative and CXCR3-positive cells, but memory cells had distinct patterns. TRB CDR3s from CXCR3-positive naive cells showed higher hydrophobicity (lower Kidera factor 4), lower energy, and higher strength and volume indices than CXCR3-negative naive cells.

CDR1 is given as SGHNT and CDR2 as YENEEA, both from the germline V gene. The CDR3 runs 16 amino acids, cysteine and phenylalanine included. No DNA sequence is on record. The chain couples TRBV11-3 to TRBJ2-2; the D call from TCRdb, TRBD1, cannot be confirmed without DNA. The specimen sequenced was naive CXCR3- CD8+ T cells from blood. Read against the paper, the sample's cell subset or site label means: CD45RO-CCR7+CD27+CD95- naive CD8+ T cells lacking CXCR3 (TNR3-). The clonotype comes from a human donor in good health. Some clones in this sample may be carry-over from other donors' samples. The CDR3 has the sequence CASSLPGQGNTGELFF.